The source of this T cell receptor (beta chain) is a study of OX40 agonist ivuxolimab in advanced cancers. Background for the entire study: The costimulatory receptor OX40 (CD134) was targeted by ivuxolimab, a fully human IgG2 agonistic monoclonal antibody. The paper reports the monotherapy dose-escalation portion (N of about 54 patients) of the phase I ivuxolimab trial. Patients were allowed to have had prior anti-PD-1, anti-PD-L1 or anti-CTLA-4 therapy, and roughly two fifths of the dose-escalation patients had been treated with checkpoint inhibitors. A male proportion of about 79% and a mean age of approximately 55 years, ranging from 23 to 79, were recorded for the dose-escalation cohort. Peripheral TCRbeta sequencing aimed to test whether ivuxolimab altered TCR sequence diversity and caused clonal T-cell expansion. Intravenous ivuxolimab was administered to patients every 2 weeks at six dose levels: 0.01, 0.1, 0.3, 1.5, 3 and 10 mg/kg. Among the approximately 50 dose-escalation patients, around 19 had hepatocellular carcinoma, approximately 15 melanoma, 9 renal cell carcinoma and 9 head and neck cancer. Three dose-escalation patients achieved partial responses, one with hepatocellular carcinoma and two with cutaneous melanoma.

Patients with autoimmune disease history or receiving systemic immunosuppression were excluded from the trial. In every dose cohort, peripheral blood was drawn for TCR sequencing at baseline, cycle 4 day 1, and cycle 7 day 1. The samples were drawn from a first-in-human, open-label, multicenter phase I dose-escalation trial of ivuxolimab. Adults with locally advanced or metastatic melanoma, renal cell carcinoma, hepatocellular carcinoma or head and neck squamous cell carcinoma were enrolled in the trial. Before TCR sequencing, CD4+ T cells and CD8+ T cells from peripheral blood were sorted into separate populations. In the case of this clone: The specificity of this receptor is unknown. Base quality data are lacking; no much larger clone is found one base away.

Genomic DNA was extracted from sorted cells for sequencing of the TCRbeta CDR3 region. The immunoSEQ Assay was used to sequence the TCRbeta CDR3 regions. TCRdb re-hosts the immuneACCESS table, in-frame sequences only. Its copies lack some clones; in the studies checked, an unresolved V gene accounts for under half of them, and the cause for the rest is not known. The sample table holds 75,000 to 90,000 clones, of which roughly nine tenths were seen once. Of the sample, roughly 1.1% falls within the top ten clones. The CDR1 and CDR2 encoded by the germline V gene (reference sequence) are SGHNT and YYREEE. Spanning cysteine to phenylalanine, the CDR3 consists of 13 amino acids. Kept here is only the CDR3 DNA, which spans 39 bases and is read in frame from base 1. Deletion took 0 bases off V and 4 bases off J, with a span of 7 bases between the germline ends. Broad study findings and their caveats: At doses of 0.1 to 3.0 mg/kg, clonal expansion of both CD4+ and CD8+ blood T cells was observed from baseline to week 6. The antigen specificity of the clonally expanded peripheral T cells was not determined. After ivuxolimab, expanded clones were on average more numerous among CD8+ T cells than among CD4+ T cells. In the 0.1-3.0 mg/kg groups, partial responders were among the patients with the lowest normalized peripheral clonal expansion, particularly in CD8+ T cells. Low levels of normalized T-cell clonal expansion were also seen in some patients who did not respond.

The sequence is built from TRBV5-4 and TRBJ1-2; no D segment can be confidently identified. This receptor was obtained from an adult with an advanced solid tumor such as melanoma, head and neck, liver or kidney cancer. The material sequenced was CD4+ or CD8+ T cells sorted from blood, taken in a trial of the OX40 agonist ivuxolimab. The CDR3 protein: CASSLESSYGYTF. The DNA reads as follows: TGTGCCAGCAGCTTGGAATCGAGCTATGGCTACACCTTC.